These 3 T cell receptor beta chains were sequenced from one sample in a study of cytomegalovirus exposure and HLA in healthy donors. The PCR made use of 60 Vbeta and 13 Jbeta primers. Only in-frame clones appear in the TCRdb table, and some are missing; sequencing was by immunoSEQ multiplex PCR. The sample has fewer than 200,000 clones, roughly four fifths seen once. The material sequenced was PBMCs. Receptors were obtained from a female donor in good health and CMV-seronegative.

The chain has TRBV7-8 and TRBJ1-1; 7 bases line up with TRBD1. The V gene end was trimmed by 4 bases and the J gene end by 2 bases; junction bases not matched to a gene: 4. Per germline, CDR1 SGHVS and CDR2 FQNEAQ. This CDR3 region has 14 residues. CDR3: CASSSTGRNTEAFF. In DNA, the CDR3 is TGTGCCAGCAGCTCGACAGGGAGAAACACTGAAGCTTTCTTT.

The chain recombines TRBV5-6 with TRBJ1-1, with no clear D. The CDR3 sequence is 11 residues long. CDR1 is SGHDT, CDR2 YYEEEE, per germline. V was clipped by 0 bases and J by 6 bases, with 3 bases between them. The CDR3 sequence: CASSLAAEAFF. The DNA for the CDR3 is TGTGCCAGCAGCTTGGCCGCTGAAGCTTTCTTT. The full variable domain, its missing parts supplied by reference TRBV5-6 and TRBJ1-1, is DAGVTQSPTHLIKTRGQQVTLRCSPKSGHDTVSWYQQALGQGPQFIFQYYEEEERQRGNFPDRFSGHQFPNYSSELNVNALLLGDSALYLCASSLAAEAFFGQGTRLTVV.

This clone was detected only once. The rearrangement uses TRBV5-1 and TRBJ2-5; TRBD2 might be the D (5 bases). Trimming cost V 3 bases and J 5 bases, with 17 bases left between them. The CDR3 totals 15 residues. CDR1 SGHRS and CDR2 YFSETQ come from the germline V gene. In DNA, the CDR3 is TGCGCCAGCAGCTCGGAAAGACATTCGGGGGAGACCCAGTACTTC. Encoded protein: CASSSERHSGETQYF.